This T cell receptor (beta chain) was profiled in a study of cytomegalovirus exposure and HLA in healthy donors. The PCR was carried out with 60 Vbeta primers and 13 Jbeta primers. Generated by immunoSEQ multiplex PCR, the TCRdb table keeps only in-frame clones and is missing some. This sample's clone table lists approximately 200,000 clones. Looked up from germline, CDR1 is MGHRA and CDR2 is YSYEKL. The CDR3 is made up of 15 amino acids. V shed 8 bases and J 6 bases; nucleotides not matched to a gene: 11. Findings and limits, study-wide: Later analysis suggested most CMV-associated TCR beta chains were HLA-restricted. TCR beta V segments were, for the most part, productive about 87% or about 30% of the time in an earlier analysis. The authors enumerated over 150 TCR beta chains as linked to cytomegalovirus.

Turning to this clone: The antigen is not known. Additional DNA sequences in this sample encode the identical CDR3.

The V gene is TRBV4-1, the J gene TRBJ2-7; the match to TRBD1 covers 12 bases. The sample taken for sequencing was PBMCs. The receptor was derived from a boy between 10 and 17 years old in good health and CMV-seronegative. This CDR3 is CASGPTGQGAPEQYF. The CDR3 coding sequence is TGCGCCAGCGGCCCCACGGGACAGGGGGCGCCCGAGCAGTACTTC.